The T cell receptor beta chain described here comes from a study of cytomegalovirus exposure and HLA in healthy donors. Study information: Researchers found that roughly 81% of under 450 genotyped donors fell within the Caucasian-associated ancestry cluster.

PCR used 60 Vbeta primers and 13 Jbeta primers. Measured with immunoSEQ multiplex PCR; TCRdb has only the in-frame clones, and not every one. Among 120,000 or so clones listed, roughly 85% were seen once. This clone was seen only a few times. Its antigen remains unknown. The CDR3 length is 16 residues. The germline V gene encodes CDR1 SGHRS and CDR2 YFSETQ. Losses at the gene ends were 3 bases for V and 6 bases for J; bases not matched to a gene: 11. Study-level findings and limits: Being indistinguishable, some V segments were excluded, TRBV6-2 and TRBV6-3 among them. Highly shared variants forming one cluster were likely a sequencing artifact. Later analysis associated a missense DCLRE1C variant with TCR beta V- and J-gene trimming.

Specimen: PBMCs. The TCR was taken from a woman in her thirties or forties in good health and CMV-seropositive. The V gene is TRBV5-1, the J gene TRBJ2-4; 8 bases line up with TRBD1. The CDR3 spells CASSSTPGTGGNIQYF. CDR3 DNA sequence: TGCGCCAGCAGCTCTACGCCCGGGACAGGCGGAAACATTCAGTACTTC.